This passage covers 7 T cell receptor beta chains from one sample sequenced in a study of blood T cell repertoires in COVID-19. Profiled with immunoSEQ multiplex PCR; TCRdb holds only in-frame clones, not every one. Among some 160,000 clones listed, 75% to 90% were seen once. Input material: peripheral blood. The receptors stem from a woman aged 55-69 years with active COVID-19.

The chain couples TRBV11-2 to TRBJ1-2; 8 bases fit TRBD1. The V and J ends lost 5 bases and 7 bases, in that order; junction bases with no gene match: 12. The CDR3 loop spans 15 amino acids. Looked up from germline, CDR1 is SGHAT and CDR2 is FQNNGV. CDR3 amino acids: CASSQQGAVASGYTF. The CDR3 nucleotides are TGTGCCAGCAGCCAGCAGGGGGCGGTGGCTAGTGGCTACACCTTC. The full variable domain, its missing parts supplied by reference TRBV11-2 and TRBJ1-2, is EAGVAQSPRYKIIEKRQSVAFWCNPISGHATLYWYQQILGQGPKLLIQFQNNGVVDDSQLPKDRFSAERLKGVDSTLKIQPAKLEDSAVYLCASSQQGAVASGYTFGSGTRLTVV.

In its sample, this clone was seen a few times. The chain joins TRBV7-8 to TRBJ2-7, with D hard to call. This CDR3 is 13 amino acids long. V lost 1 base and J lost 7, with 11 bases in between. The germline gives CDR1 SGHVS, CDR2 FQNEAQ. The CDR3 here is CASSLDLQDEQYF. The CDR3 region has the DNA TGTGCCAGCAGCTTAGACCTCCAGGATGAGCAGTACTTC.

The chain joins TRBV4-3 to TRBJ1-1; possibly TRBD1 for D (6 bases). There are 14 residues in the CDR3. The ends were cut back, 4 bases at V and 6 bases at J, with 15 bases in the middle. Germline V gene lookup returns CDR1 LGHNA and CDR2 YSLEER. This CDR3 reads CASSLGGESSEAFF. CDR3 nucleotide sequence: TGCGCCAGCAGCCTAGGGGGGGAGAGCTCTGAAGCTTTCTTT.

V is TRBV3-1 (or the pseudogene TRBV3-2) and J is TRBJ2-7; 9 bases fit TRBD2. Germline V gives CDR1 LGHDT, CDR2 YNNKEL (reference sequence). Germline trimming cut 1 base from V and 3 bases from J; bases unmatched to any gene: 7. The CDR3 length is 16 residues. The CDR3 coding sequence is TGTGCCAGCAGCCAAGGGCGCGGGAGGGTGGGCTACGAGCAGTACTTC. This sequence encodes CASSQGRGRVGYEQYF.

The genes are TRBV3-1 (or the pseudogene TRBV3-2) and TRBJ2-7, with D unclear. CDR1 is LGHDT, CDR2 YNNKEL, per germline (reference sequence). The length of the CDR3 is 11 residues. Trimming shortened V by 5 bases and J by 4 bases, and 6 bases separated the two germline ends. In DNA form, the CDR3 reads TGTGCCAGCAGCTTCGGGTACGAGCAGTACTTC. Translation gives CASSFGYEQYF.

The rearrangement links TRBV28 to TRBJ1-3; D remains unclear. Germline assignment: CDR1 MDHEN and CDR2 SYDVKM. The CDR3 extends over 14 amino acids. Trimming left V 5 bases short and J 3 bases short, with 11 bases between. In DNA form, the CDR3 reads TGTGCCAGCAGTGCCCCCGCCGGTGGAAACACCATATATTTT. Protein product: CASSAPAGGNTIYF.

This clone was seen once. V usage is TRBV6-5 and J usage is TRBJ2-7, with a weak D call TRBD1 (8 bases). CDR3 size: 13 residues. The V gene's germline CDR1 is MNHEY and CDR2 SVGAGI. The V end was cut by 7 bases, the J end by 6 bases, with 16 bases between. The CDR3 coding sequence is TGTGCCAGCACCCCCCACAGGGGGGGCGAGCAGTACTTC. Amino acid sequence: CASTPHRGGEQYF.